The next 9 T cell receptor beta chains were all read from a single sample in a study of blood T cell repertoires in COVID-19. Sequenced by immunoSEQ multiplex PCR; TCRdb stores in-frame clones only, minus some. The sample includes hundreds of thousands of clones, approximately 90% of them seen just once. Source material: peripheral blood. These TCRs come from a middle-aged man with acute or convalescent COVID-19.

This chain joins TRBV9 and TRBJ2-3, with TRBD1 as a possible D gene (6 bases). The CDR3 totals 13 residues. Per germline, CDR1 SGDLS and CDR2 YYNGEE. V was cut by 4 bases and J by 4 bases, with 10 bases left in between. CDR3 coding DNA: TGTGCCAGCAGCCCAGGGGTTTCAGATACGCAGTATTTT. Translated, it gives CASSPGVSDTQYF. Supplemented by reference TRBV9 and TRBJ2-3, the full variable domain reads DSGVTQTPKHLITATGQRVTLRCSPRSGDLSVYWYQQSLDQGLQFLIQYYNGEERAKGNILERFSAQQFPDLHSELNLSSLELGDSALYFCASSPGVSDTQYFGPGTRLTVL.

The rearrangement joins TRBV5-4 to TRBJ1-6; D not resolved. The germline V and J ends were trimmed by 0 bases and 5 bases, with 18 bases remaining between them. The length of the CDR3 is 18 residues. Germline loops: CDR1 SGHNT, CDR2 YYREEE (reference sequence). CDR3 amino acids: CASSLGGGSRPNNSPLHF. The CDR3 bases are TGTGCCAGCAGCTTGGGAGGCGGTTCCCGTCCCAATAATTCACCCCTCCACTTT.

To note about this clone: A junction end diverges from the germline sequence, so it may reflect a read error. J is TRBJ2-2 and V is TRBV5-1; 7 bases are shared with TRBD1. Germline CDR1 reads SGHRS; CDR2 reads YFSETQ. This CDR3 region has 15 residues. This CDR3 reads CATSPGTANTGELFF. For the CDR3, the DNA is TGCGCCACCAGCCCCGGGACAGCGAACACCGGGGAGCTGTTTTTT.

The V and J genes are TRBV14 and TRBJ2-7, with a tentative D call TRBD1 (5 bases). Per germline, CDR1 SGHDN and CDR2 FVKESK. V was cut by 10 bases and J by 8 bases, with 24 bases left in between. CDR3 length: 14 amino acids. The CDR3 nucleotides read TGTGCCACCCCATTACAGCAACAGGTTTCCCAGCAGTACTTC. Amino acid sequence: CATPLQQQVSQQYF.

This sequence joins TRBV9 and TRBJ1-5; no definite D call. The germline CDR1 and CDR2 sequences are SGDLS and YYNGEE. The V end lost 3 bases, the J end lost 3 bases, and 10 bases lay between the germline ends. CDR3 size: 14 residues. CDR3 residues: CASSATDYNQPQHF. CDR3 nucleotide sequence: TGTGCCAGCAGCGCCACAGATTACAATCAGCCCCAGCATTTT.

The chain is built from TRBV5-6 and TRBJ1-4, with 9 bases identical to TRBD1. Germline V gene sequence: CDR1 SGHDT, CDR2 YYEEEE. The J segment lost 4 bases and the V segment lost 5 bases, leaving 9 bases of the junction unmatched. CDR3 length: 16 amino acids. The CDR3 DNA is TGTGCCAGCAGTTCTCCATCGACAGGGGGTAATGAAAAACTGTTTTTT. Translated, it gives CASSSPSTGGNEKLFF.

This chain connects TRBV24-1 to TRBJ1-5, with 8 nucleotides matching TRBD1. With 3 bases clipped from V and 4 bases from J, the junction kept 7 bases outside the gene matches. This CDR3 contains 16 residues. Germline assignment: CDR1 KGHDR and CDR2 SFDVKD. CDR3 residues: CATSDVATGANQPQHF. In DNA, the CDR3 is TGTGCCACCAGTGATGTTGCGACAGGGGCTAATCAGCCCCAGCATTTT.

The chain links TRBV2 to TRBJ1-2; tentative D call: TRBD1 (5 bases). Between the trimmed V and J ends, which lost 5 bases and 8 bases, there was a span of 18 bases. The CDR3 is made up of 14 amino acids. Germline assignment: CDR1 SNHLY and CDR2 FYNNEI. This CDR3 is CASSFVRDSRGYTF. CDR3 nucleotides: TGTGCCAGCAGTTTCGTCCGGGACTCAAGGGGCTACACCTTC.

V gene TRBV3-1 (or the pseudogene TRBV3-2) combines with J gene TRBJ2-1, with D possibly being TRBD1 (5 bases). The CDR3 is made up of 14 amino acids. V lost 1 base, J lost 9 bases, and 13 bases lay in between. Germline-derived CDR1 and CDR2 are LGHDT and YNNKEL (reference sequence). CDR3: CASSQVSGASEQFF. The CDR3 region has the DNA TGTGCCAGCAGCCAAGTGTCTGGGGCCAGTGAGCAGTTCTTC.